Following are 17 T cell receptor beta chains from one sample sequenced in a study of cytomegalovirus exposure and HLA in healthy donors. The PCR used 60 Vbeta and 13 Jbeta primers. TCRdb's table, derived via immunoSEQ multiplex PCR, lists solely in-frame clones and lacks some. The sample has 120,000 or so clones; roughly 77% are singletons. Sequenced: PBMCs. Receptor source: a man aged 18 to 29 in good health and CMV-seronegative.

The chain employs TRBV7-9 and TRBJ2-3; the match to TRBD1 covers 7 bases. The trim removed 4 bases at V and 1 base at J, leaving 5 bases unmatched. CDR1 and CDR2 from the germline V gene are SEHNR and FQNEAQ (reference sequence). The CDR3 spans 15 residues. The CDR3 bases are TGTGCCAGCAGCTCACAGGGGCCCCGCACAGATACGCAGTATTTT. Protein product: CASSSQGPRTDTQYF.

V is TRBV10-3 and J is TRBJ1-2; TRBD1 aligns across 8 bases. The CDR3 runs to 14 residues. Germline V lookup: CDR1 ENHRY, CDR2 SYGVKD. V was pared by 4 bases and J by 7 bases, with 8 bases of the junction left unmatched. The CDR3 region is CAISAIGQGSGYTF. The CDR3, as DNA: TGTGCCATCAGTGCGATAGGACAGGGTTCTGGCTACACCTTC.

The chain is built from TRBV5-1 and TRBJ2-2; D remains unclear. Germline V gives CDR1 SGHRS, CDR2 YFSETQ. This CDR3 is 15 amino acids long. Trimming removed 0 bases from V and 2 bases from J, with 8 bases in between. CDR3 sequence: CASSLGSLNTGELFF. For the CDR3, the DNA is TGCGCCAGCAGCTTGGGCAGTTTAAACACCGGGGAGCTGTTTTTT. Full variable domain (remainder filled in from reference TRBV5-1 and TRBJ2-2): KAGVTQTPRYLIKTRGQQVTLSCSPISGHRSVSWYQQTPGQGLQFLFEYFSETQRNKGNFPGRFSGRQFSNSRSEMNVSTLELGDSALYLCASSLGSLNTGELFFGEGSRLTVL.

The V gene is TRBV7-9, the J gene TRBJ1-2, with TRBD1 as a possible D gene (5 bases). Germline V gene sequence: CDR1 SEHNR, CDR2 FQNEAQ (reference sequence). CDR3 length equals 14 residues. V gave up 0 bases and J gave up 6 bases, with 11 bases separating them. CDR3 in DNA: TGTGCCAGCAGCTTAGCAGGGGCTAGGGATGGCTACACCTTC. Protein: CASSLAGARDGYTF.

The chain couples TRBV29-1 to TRBJ2-1; D gene unclear. In germline, CDR1 is SQVTM, CDR2 ANQGSEA. V lost 3 bases and J 6 bases, leaving 12 bases between the germline ends. The CDR3 has 13 amino acids. The CDR3 reads CSVENGLVNEQFF. For the CDR3, the DNA is TGCAGCGTTGAGAATGGTCTAGTCAATGAGCAGTTCTTC.

This chain uses TRBV7-6 with TRBJ2-1, with TRBD1 matching 7 bases. The trim removed 3 bases at V and 2 bases at J, leaving 4 bases unmatched. Germline V gene data show CDR1 as SGHVS and CDR2 as FNYEAQ. The CDR3 is 15 amino acids. CDR3 in DNA: TGTGCCAGCAGCTTGGGGACAGAACCCTACAATGAGCAGTTCTTC. Translating gives CASSLGTEPYNEQFF.

V and J are TRBV13 and TRBJ2-1, with a possible D match to TRBD2 (6 bases). The CDR3 length is 16 residues. Per germline, CDR1 PRHDT and CDR2 FYEKMQ (reference sequence). Trimming took off 5 bases at V and 0 bases at J, with 14 bases between the two ends. In nucleotides, the CDR3 is TGTGCCAGCAGCCCCCCAGGAGGGGACTCCTACAATGAGCAGTTCTTC. Its protein is CASSPPGGDSYNEQFF.

V gene TRBV2 combines with J gene TRBJ2-5; 10 positions match TRBD1. CDR3 length: 15 residues. V gave up 7 bases and J gave up 0 bases; unmatched junction bases: 5. Per the germline V gene, CDR1 is SNHLY and CDR2 is FYNNEI. The CDR3 DNA follows: TGTGCCAGCACTGGGACAGGGGCGTACCAAGAGACCCAGTACTTC. It yields the protein CASTGTGAYQETQYF.

V usage is TRBV9 and J usage is TRBJ1-4; D is unresolved. Trimming removed 0 bases from V and 3 bases from J, with 9 bases in between. Germline values: CDR1 SGDLS, CDR2 YYNGEE. The CDR3 loop spans 15 amino acids. The CDR3 bases are TGTGCCAGCAGCGTAGGCACCCACTCTAATGAAAAACTGTTTTTT. It specifies CASSVGTHSNEKLFF.

CDR3 DNA sequence: TGTGCCAGCAGCCGGGGGTCTATTGAAGAGACCCAGTACTTC. Translated, it gives CASSRGSIEETQYF. The rearrangement uses TRBV5-4 and TRBJ2-5, with D maybe TRBD2 (6 bases). Germline-derived CDR1 and CDR2 are SGHNT and YYREEE (reference sequence). V dropped 4 bases and J dropped 3 bases, with 13 bases sitting between them. The CDR3 sequence is 14 residues long.

This chain links TRBV2 with TRBJ2-5; possible D gene TRBD2, 6 bases. The closer fit of TRBJ2-7 to the DNA end suggests the J call may be wrong. The CDR3 runs 15 residues. Germline V gene sequence: CDR1 SNHLY, CDR2 FYNNEI. CDR3 DNA sequence: TGTGCCAGCAGTGTATCAGCGGGTTTCTCCTACGAGCAGTACTTC. This gives the protein CASSVSAGFSYEQYF.

The rearrangement uses TRBV7-9 and TRBJ2-6; 7 bases are a match to TRBD1. Trimming cost V 5 bases and J 0 bases; bases outside gene matches: 7. Germline loops: CDR1 SEHNR, CDR2 FQNEAQ (reference sequence). The length of the CDR3 is 17 residues. CDR3 residues: CASSTRQGISGANVLTF. The DNA for the CDR3 is TGTGCCAGCAGCACGCGACAGGGTATCTCTGGGGCCAACGTCCTGACTTTC.

The chain combines TRBV7-9 with TRBJ1-5, with D unresolved. This CDR3 is built from 13 residues. Germline assignment: CDR1 SEHNR and CDR2 FQNEAQ (reference sequence). Trimming removed 1 base at V and 4 bases at J, with 5 bases between. In DNA, the CDR3 is TGTGCCAGCAGCTTAGGGCAGAATCAGCCCCAGCATTTT. This encodes CASSLGQNQPQHF. Complete variable domain (other parts from reference TRBV7-9 and TRBJ1-5): DTGVSQNPRHKITKRGQNVTFRCDPISEHNRLYWYRQTLGQGPEFLTYFQNEAQLEKSRLLSDRFSAERPKGSFSTLEIQRTEQGDSAMYLCASSLGQNQPQHFGDGTRLSIL.

The chain joins TRBV19 to TRBJ2-5; 7 bases are a match to TRBD1. The germline V gene encodes CDR1 LNHDA and CDR2 SQIVND (reference sequence). The CDR3 is 14 residues long. Losses at the gene ends were 5 bases for V and 7 bases for J; bases not matched to a gene: 10. DNA for the CDR3: TGTGCCAGTAGTCTGGGACAGCCGGTCGCGACCCAGTACTTC. It translates to CASSLGQPVATQYF. Combining the CDR3 with reference TRBV19 and TRBJ2-5 gives the whole variable domain DGGITQSPKYLFRKEGQNVTLSCEQNLNHDAMYWYRQDPGQGLRLIYYSQIVNDFQKGDIAEGYSVSREKKESFPLTVTSAQKNPTAFYLCASSLGQPVATQYFGPGTRLLVL.

This chain uses TRBV7-3 with TRBJ2-3, with TRBD2 matching 14 bases. J gave up 8 bases and V 6 bases, and 4 bases lay outside the gene matches. Germline V CDR1 and CDR2: SGHTA, FQGTGA. The CDR3 sequence is 14 residues long. The CDR3: CASSIGTSGGTQYF. The CDR3 DNA is TGTGCCAGCAGTATCGGGACTAGCGGGGGTACGCAGTATTTT.

The V and J genes are TRBV27 and TRBJ1-6, with D perhaps TRBD1 (5 bases). Trimming took off 6 bases at V and 1 base at J, with 10 bases between the two ends. The germline V gene has CDR1 MNHEY and CDR2 SMNVEV (reference sequence). This CDR3 comprises 15 residues. The CDR3, as DNA: TGTGCCAGCAGGCGGGGGATATCCTATAATTCACCCCTCCACTTT. Amino acid sequence: CASRRGISYNSPLHF.

The rearrangement joins TRBV2 to TRBJ1-1; 8 bases are a match to TRBD1. Germline V gene data show CDR1 as SNHLY and CDR2 as FYNNEI. J lost 7 bases, V lost 5 bases, and 9 bases had no gene match. This CDR3 is built from 14 residues. This CDR3 is CASSSRTGTHEAFF. The CDR3 DNA reads TGTGCCAGCAGTAGTCGGACAGGGACTCATGAAGCTTTCTTT. Full variable domain (remainder filled in from reference TRBV2 and TRBJ1-1): EPEVTQTPSHQVTQMGQEVILRCVPISNHLYFYWYRQILGQKVEFLVSFYNNEISEKSEIFDDQFSVERPDGSNFTLKIRSTKLEDSAMYFCASSSRTGTHEAFFGQGTRLTVV.